The rows below give T cell receptor beta chains drawn from one sample of a study of blood T cell repertoires in COVID-19. The method was immunoSEQ multiplex PCR; TCRdb's version includes in-frame clones alone and lacks a portion of them. Seen here are a few hundred thousand clones, about 85% observed once, and the top ten hold roughly 6.7%. Sequencing was carried out using PBMCs or T cells enriched from blood (not recorded which). These receptor sequences come from a woman in her forties or fifties who had been exposed to COVID-19. The CDR3 runs from the conserved cysteine through the conserved F or W. The D gene is left open where the match is weak. Only part of the rows carry a size: once, few, many, or a class if the clone is expanded.

DNA | CDR3 | V | D | size | J
TGTGCCAGCAGCCGGGACACCGACTATGGCTACACCTTC | CASSRDTDYGYTF | TRBV6-5 | . | . | TRBJ1-2
TGTGCCAGTAGTGTCCCCTGGCCTTCTGGAAACACCATATATTTT | CASSVPWPSGNTIYF | TRBV19 | . | . | TRBJ1-3
TGTGCCAGTAGTCCACCAGGCACAGATACGCAGTATTTT | CASSPPGTDTQYF | TRBV19 | . | . | TRBJ2-3
TGTGCCAGCAGCTTGAAGTTTAACAGTATGAACACTGAAGCTTTCTTT | CASSLKFNSMNTEAFF | TRBV5-6 | . | . | TRBJ1-1
TGTGCCAGCAAGGGGGGAGGGTTTGATTCACCCCTCCACTTT | CASKGGGFDSPLHF | TRBV27 | . | . | TRBJ1-6
TGTGCCATCAGTGATCCTAGACAGGGACGGGCGCCCGAAGCTTTCTTT | CAISDPRQGRAPEAFF | TRBV10-3 | TRBD1 | few | TRBJ1-1
TGTGCCAGCAGTGAGCGGCAGGGGCGCTCACCCCTCCACTTT | CASSERQGRSPLHF | TRBV2 | . | . | TRBJ1-6
TGCAGTGCCAAAGGAGCCACTGAAGCTTTCTTT | CSAKGATEAFF | TRBV20-1 | . | . | TRBJ1-1
TGCGCCAGCAGCTTGCAAGGTCCGGCCGCGGGAGGAAACACCATATATTTT | CASSLQGPAAGGNTIYF | TRBV5-1 | . | . | TRBJ1-3
TGTGCCAGCAGTTTCGGGGGGCACACTGAAGCTTTCTTT | CASSFGGHTEAFF | TRBV12-3/TRBV12-4 | . | . | TRBJ1-1